A selection of T cell receptor beta chains follows, all from one sample in a study of Tregs in tolerant kidney transplant recipients. Method: immunoSEQ multiplex PCR; TCRdb's copy keeps in-frame clones and lacks some. The data show 60,000 to 65,000 clones, more than 95% seen once. This specimen was Tregs from blood, taken before the transplant. The source is a human donor who received a combined kidney and bone marrow transplant. Each CDR3 is given with its conserved first and last residue. Some rows have no size entry. The others give once, few or many, or a class for an expanded clone.

size: -; length: 16; V: TRBV15; CDR3: CATSRDDRLGQNEQFF
size: -; length: 13; V: TRBV6-6; CDR3: CATGGGAKNIQYF
size: -; length: 13; V: TRBV19; CDR3: CATKHRNTDTQYF
size: -; length: 12; V: TRBV2; CDR3: CASTWANEKLFF
size: -; length: 15; V: TRBV2; CDR3: CASNPRGGLSYEQYF
size: -; length: 13; V: TRBV27; CDR3: CASSPYNRGEQYF
size: -; length: 15; V: TRBV27; CDR3: CASSLSGGAPDTQYF
size: -; length: 13; V: TRBV29-1; CDR3: CSVLGLAGNTIYF
size: -; length: 15; V: TRBV7-2; CDR3: CASSHPGQGAYEQYF
size: -; length: 12; V: TRBV29-1; CDR3: CSVGTGDYGYTF
size: -; length: 13; V: TRBV6-5; CDR3: CASRKTGYYGYTF
size: -; length: 14; V: TRBV28; CDR3: CASSLNRNTGELFF
size: once; length: 16; V: TRBV10-2; CDR3: CASSESVRIRVNEQFF
size: -; length: 15; V: TRBV5-1; CDR3: CASSLRVDRGDTQYF
size: few; length: 14; V: TRBV19; CDR3: CASSRGQRGGELFF
size: -; length: 14; V: TRBV5-1; CDR3: CASSAGQGVYEQYF
size: -; length: 17; V: TRBV4-3; CDR3: CASSLLPSSGAPYEQYF
size: -; length: 14; V: TRBV7-8; CDR3: CASTPGRVLGELFF
size: -; length: 15; V: TRBV5-1; CDR3: CASRHGDRGPGGYTF
size: -; length: 17; V: TRBV11-2; CDR3: CASSLGVPGGAGETQYF
size: -; length: 13; V: TRBV7-9; CDR3: CASSSGGSYEQYF
size: -; length: 13; V: TRBV5-1; CDR3: CASSLGQHTEAFF
size: -; length: 18; V: TRBV5-1; CDR3: CASSLVIPGLVFEETQYF
size: -; length: 14; V: TRBV4-1; CDR3: CASSMDRGNYGYTF
size: once; length: 12; V: TRBV19; CDR3: CASRETAGELFF
size: -; length: 13; V: TRBV7-6; CDR3: CASSLGANYGYTF
size: once; length: 14; V: TRBV19; CDR3: CASRRQGSSYEQYF
size: -; length: 13; V: TRBV7-3; CDR3: CASSLGAGGEQFF
size: -; length: 16; V: TRBV19; CDR3: CASSGSGGYPNTEAFF
size: -; length: 15; V: TRBV19; CDR3: CASSIGTGNGQPQHF
size: -; length: 16; V: TRBV28; CDR3: CASSFFLAGGQYEQYF
size: -; length: 16; V: TRBV27; CDR3: CASSSTTGGSLYGYTF
size: -; length: 16; V: TRBV11-2; CDR3: CASSPWTSGRSYEQYF
size: once; length: 14; V: TRBV19; CDR3: CASSPGLASGEQYF
size: -; length: 13; V: TRBV27; CDR3: CATGRQGLGEQYF
size: -; length: 20; V: TRBV7-8; CDR3: CASRRGSEIRTTSSYNEQFF
size: -; length: 14; V: TRBV29-1; CDR3: CSGYRGPMNTEAFF
size: -; length: 14; V: TRBV18; CDR3: CASSPRTGSYEQYF
size: -; length: 18; V: TRBV7-2; CDR3: CASIRAAPWGGLSYEQYF
size: -; length: 15; V: TRBV18; CDR3: CASSPPGRPDEKLFF
size: -; length: 14; V: TRBV16; CDR3: CASLLDTNTGELFF
size: -; length: 14; V: TRBV29-1; CDR3: CSAIQGTTNEKLFF
size: -; length: 14; V: TRBV19; CDR3: CASSDTTGGVEQYF
size: -; length: 14; V: TRBV7-2; CDR3: CASSLVISTDTQYF
size: once; length: 14; V: TRBV19; CDR3: CASSLLGQGAWAFF
size: -; length: 20; V: TRBV5-1; CDR3: CASSLAAYQNYPAATDTQYF
size: -; length: 15; V: TRBV4-3; CDR3: CASSQERGGRVEAFF
size: -; length: 15; V: TRBV5-1; CDR3: CASSLGPGRNEKLFF
size: -; length: 14; V: TRBV5-1; CDR3: CASSLMGLNTEAFF
size: -; length: 12; V: TRBV28; CDR3: CASSPRGSEQFF